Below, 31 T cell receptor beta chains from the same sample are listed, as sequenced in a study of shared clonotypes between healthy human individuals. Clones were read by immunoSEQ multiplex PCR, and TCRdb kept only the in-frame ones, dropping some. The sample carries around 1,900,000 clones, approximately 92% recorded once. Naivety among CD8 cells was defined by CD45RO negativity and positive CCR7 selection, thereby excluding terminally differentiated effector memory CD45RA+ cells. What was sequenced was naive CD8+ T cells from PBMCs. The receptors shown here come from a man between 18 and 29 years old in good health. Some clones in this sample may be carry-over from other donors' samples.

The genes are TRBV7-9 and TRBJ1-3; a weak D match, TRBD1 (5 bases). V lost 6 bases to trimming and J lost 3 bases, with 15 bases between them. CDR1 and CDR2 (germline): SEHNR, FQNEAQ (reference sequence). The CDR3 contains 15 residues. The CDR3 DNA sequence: TGTGCCAGCAGGCCCCGGCGGGACCTTGGAAACACCATATATTTT. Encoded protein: CASRPRRDLGNTIYF.

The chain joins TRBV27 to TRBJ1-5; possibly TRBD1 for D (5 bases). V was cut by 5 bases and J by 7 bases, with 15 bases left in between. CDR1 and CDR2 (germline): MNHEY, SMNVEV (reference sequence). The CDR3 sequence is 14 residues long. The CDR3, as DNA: TGTGCCAGCAGTCAGACAGAAGGAGGACAGCCCCAGCATTTT. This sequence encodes CASSQTEGGQPQHF.

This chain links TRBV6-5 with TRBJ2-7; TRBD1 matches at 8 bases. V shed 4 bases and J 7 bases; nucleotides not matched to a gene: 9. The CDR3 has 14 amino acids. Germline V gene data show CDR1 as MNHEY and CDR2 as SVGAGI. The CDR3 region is CASSSGDRGGEQYF. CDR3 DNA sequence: TGTGCCAGCAGTTCAGGAGACAGGGGTGGTGAGCAGTACTTC.

The CDR3 is CASSLRNRQGSGETQYF. Here the CDR3 DNA reads TGTGCCAGCAGCTTACGAAACCGGCAGGGCTCTGGAGAGACCCAGTACTTC. The chain recombines TRBV7-9 with TRBJ2-5; TRBD1 is a possible D gene (5 bases). Deletions cut 2 bases from V and 4 bases from J, with 20 bases between. Germline V gene lookup returns CDR1 SEHNR and CDR2 FQNEAQ (reference sequence). CDR3 size: 17 residues. Combining the CDR3 with reference TRBV7-9 and TRBJ2-5 gives the whole variable domain DTGVSQNPRHKITKRGQNVTFRCDPISEHNRLYWYRQTLGQGPEFLTYFQNEAQLEKSRLLSDRFSAERPKGSFSTLEIQRTEQGDSAMYLCASSLRNRQGSGETQYFGPGTRLLVL.

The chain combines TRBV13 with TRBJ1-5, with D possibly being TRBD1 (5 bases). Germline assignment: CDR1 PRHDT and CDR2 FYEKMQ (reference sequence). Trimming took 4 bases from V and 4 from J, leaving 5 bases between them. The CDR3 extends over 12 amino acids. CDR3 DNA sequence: TGTGCCAGCAGCTGGGGGAATCAGCCCCAGCATTTT. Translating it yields CASSWGNQPQHF. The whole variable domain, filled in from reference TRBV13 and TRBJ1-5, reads AAGVIQSPRHLIKEKRETATLKCYPIPRHDTVYWYQQGPGQDPQFLISFYEKMQSDKGSIPDRFSAQQFSDYHSELNMSSLELGDSALYFCASSWGNQPQHFGDGTRLSIL.

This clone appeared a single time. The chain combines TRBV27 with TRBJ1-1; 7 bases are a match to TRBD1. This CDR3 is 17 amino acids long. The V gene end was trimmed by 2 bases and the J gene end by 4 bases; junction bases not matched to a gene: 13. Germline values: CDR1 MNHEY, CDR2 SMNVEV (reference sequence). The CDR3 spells CASSLTGTVTGSTEAFF. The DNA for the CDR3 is TGTGCCAGCAGTTTAACCGGGACAGTCACCGGAAGCACTGAAGCTTTCTTT.

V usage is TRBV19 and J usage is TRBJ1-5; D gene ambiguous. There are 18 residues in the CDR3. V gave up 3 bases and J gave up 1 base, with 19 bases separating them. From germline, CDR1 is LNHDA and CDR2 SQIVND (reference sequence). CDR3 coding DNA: TGTGCCAGTAGTATTTGGGTTCGGGCCCCAGGAAGCAATCAGCCCCAGCATTTT. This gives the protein CASSIWVRAPGSNQPQHF.

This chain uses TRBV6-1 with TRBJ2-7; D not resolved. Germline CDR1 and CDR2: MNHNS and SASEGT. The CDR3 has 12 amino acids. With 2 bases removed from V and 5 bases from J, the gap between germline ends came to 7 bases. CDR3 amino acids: CASSELYHEQYF. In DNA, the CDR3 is TGTGCCAGCAGTGAACTCTACCACGAGCAGTACTTC.

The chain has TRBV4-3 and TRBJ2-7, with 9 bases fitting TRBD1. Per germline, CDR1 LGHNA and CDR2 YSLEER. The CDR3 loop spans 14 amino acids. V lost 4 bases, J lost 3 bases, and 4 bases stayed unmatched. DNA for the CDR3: TGCGCCAGCAGCCCAGACAGGGGGTTCTACGAGCAGTACTTC. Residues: CASSPDRGFYEQYF.

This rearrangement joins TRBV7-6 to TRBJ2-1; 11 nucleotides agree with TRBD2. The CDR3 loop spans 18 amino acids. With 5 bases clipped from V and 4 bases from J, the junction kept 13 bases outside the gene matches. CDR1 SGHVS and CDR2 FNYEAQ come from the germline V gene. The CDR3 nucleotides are TGTGCCAGCAGCCCCCTAAGGACTAGCGGGCGGACTTACAATGAGCAGTTCTTC. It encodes CASSPLRTSGRTYNEQFF. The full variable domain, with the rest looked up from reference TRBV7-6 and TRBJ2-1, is GAGVSQSPRYKVTKRGQDVALRCDPISGHVSLYWYRQALGQGPEFLTYFNYEAQQDKSGLPNDRFSAERPEGSISTLTIQRTEQRDSAMYRCASSPLRTSGRTYNEQFFGPGTRLTVL.

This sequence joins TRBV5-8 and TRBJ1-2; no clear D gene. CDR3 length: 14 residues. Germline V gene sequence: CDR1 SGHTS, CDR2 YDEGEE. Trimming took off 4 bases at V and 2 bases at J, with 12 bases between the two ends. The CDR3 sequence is CASSLEARNYGYTF. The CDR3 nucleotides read TGTGCCAGCAGCCTGGAGGCTCGGAACTATGGCTACACCTTC.

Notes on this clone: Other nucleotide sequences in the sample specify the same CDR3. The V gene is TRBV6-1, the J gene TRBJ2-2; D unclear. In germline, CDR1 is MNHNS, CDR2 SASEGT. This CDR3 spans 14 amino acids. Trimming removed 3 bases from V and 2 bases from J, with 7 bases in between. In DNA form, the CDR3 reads TGTGCCAGCAGTGAGCTGGGTAACACCGGGGAGCTGTTTTTT. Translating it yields CASSELGNTGELFF.

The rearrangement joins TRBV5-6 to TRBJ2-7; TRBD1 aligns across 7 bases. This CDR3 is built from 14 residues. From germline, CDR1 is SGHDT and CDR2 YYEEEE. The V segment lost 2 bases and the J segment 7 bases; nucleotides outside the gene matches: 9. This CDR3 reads CASSLQTGTGEQYF. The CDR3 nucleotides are TGTGCCAGCAGCTTACAGACAGGGACCGGGGAGCAGTACTTC.

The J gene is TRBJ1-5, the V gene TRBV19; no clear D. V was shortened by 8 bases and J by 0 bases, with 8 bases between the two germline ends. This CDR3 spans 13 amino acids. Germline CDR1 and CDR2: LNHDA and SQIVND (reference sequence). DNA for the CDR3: TGTGCCAGTGGGCTTTATAGCAATCAGCCCCAGCATTTT. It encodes CASGLYSNQPQHF.

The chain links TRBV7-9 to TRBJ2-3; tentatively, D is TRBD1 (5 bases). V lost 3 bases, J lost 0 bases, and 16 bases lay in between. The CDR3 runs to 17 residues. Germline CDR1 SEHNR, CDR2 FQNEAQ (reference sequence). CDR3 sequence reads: CASSLVAGLLSTDTQYF. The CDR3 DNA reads TGTGCCAGCAGCTTGGTTGCAGGGCTCCTTAGCACAGATACGCAGTATTTT.

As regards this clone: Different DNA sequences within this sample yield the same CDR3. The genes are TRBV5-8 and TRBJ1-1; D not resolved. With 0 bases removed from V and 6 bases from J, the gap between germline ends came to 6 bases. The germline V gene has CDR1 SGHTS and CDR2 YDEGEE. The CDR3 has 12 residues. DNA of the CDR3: TGTGCCAGCAGCTTGGGCGGGCCTGAAGCTTTCTTT. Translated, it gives CASSLGGPEAFF.

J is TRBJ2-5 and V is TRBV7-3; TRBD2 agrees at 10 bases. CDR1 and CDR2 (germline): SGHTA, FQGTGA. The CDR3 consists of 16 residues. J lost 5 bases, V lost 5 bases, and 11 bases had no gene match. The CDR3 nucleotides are TGTGCCAGCAGCCCCCGAGTAGCGGGAGGCTGGGAGACCCAGTACTTC. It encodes CASSPRVAGGWETQYF.

The CDR3 nucleotides read TGTGCCAGCAATTTACTAGCGGGAGAGGGAGAGCAGTACTTC. It translates to CASNLLAGEGEQYF. The chain combines TRBV6-1 with TRBJ2-7; 11 bases fit TRBD2. Germline CDR1 reads MNHNS; CDR2 reads SASEGT. There are 14 residues in the CDR3. Trimming cost V 7 bases and J 7 bases; bases outside gene matches: 9.

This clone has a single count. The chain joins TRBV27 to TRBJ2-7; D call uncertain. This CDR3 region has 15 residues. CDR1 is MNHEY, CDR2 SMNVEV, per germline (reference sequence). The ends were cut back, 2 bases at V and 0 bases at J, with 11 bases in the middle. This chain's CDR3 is CASSLRVNPSYEQYF. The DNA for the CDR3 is TGTGCCAGCAGTTTACGTGTTAACCCCTCCTACGAGCAGTACTTC.

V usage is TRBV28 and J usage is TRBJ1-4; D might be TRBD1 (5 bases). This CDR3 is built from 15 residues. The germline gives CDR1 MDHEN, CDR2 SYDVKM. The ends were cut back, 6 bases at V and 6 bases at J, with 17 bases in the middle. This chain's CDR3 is CASSLTGDSYEKLFF. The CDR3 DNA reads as TGTGCCAGCAGCCTGACGGGAGACAGTTATGAAAAACTGTTTTTT. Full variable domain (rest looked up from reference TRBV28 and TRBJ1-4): DVKVTQSSRYLVKRTGEKVFLECVQDMDHENMFWYRQDPGLGLRLIYFSYDVKMKEKGDIPEGYSVSREKKERFSLILESASTNQTSMYLCASSLTGDSYEKLFFGSGTQLSVL.

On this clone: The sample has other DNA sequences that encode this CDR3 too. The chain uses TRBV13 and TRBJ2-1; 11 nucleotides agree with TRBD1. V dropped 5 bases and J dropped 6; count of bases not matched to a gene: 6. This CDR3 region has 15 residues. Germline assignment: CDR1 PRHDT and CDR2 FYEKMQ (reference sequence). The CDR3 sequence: CASSSRDRGGNEQFF. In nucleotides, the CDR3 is TGTGCCAGCAGCAGCCGGGACAGGGGGGGCAATGAGCAGTTCTTC.

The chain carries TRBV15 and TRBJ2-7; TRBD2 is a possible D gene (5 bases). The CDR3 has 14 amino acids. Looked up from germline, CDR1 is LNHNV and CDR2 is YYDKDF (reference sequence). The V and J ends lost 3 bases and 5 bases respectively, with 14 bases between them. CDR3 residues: CATSRGEGTNEQYF. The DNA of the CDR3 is TGTGCCACCAGCAGGGGTGAGGGTACTAACGAGCAGTACTTC.

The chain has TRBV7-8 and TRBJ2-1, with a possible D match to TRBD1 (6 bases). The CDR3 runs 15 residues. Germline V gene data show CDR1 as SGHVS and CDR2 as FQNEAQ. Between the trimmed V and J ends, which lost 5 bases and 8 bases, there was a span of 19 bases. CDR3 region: CASSIRDTGSDEQFF. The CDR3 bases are TGTGCCAGCAGCATTCGGGACACGGGGTCGGATGAGCAGTTCTTC. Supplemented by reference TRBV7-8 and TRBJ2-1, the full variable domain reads GAGVSQSPRYKVAKRGQDVALRCDPISGHVSLFWYQQALGQGPEFLTYFQNEAQLDKSGLPSDRFFAERPEGSVSTLKIQRTQQEDSAVYLCASSIRDTGSDEQFFGPGTRLTVL.

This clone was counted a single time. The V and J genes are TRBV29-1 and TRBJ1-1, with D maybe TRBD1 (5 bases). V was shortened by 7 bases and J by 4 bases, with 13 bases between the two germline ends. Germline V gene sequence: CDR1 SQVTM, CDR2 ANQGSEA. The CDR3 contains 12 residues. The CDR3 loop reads CSAGWGGTEAFF. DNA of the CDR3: TGCAGCGCTGGGTGGGGGGGCACTGAAGCTTTCTTT.

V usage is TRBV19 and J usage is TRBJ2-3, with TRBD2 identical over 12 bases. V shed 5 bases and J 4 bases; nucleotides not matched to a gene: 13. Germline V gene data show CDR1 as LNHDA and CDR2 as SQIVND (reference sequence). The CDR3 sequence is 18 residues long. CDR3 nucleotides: TGTGCCAGTAGTGCTGGGCTAGCGGGAGGGCCTAGCGCAGATACGCAGTATTTT. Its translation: CASSAGLAGGPSADTQYF.

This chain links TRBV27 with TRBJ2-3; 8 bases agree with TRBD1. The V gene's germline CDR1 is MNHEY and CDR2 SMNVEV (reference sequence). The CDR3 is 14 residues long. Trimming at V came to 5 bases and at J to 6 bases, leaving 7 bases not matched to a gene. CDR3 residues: CASSPDRGGDTQYF. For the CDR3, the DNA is TGTGCCAGCAGTCCTGACAGGGGTGGGGATACGCAGTATTTT.

The CDR3 nucleotides read TGTGCCAGCAGTTACCGACAAGCCTACGAGCAGTACTTC. Translated: CASSYRQAYEQYF. This chain links TRBV6-5 with TRBJ2-7; D call uncertain. Trimming pared 2 bases from V and 2 bases from J, leaving 7 bases between. Germline assignment: CDR1 MNHEY and CDR2 SVGAGI. The CDR3 consists of 13 residues.

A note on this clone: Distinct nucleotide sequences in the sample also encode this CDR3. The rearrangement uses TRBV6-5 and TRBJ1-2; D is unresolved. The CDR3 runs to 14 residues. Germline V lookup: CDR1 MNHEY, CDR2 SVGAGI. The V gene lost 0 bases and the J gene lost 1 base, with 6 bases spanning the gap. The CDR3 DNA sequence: TGTGCCAGCAGTTACTCGGGCCTTAACTATGGCTACACCTTC. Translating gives CASSYSGLNYGYTF.

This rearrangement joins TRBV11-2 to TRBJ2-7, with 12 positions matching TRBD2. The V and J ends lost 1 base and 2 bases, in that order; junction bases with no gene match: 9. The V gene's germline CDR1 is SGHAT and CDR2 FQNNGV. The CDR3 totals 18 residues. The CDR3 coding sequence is TGTGCCAGCAGCTTAGGTGTAGGTACTAGCGGGAGGACCTACGAGCAGTACTTC. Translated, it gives CASSLGVGTSGRTYEQYF.

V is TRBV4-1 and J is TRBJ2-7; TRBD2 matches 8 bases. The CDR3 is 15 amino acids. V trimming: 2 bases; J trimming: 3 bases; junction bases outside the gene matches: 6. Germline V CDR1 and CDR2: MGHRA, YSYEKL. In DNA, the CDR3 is TGCGCCAGCAGCCAATGGCGGGGGGCGGGCTACGAGCAGTACTTC. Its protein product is CASSQWRGAGYEQYF.

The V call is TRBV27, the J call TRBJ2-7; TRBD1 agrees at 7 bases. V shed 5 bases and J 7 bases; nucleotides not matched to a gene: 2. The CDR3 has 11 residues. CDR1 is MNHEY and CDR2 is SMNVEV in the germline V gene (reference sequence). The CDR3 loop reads CASSLGQEQYF. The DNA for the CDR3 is TGTGCCAGCAGTCTGGGACAGGAGCAGTACTTC.